This T cell receptor beta chain was identified in a study of blood T cell repertoires in COVID-19. Data came from immunoSEQ multiplex PCR; TCRdb stores just in-frame clones and leaves some out. The sample yields 150,000 to 160,000 clones, 85% to 90% seen once. Unmatched junction bases numbered 9, after V lost 0 bases and J lost 6 bases. This CDR3 contains 15 residues. This sequence originates from a woman aged 40 to 50 with acute or convalescent COVID-19. The specimen was peripheral blood. This rearrangement joins TRBV5-3 to TRBJ2-7, with 7 bases identical to TRBD1. TRBV5-3 is marked as an open reading frame, function uncertain. CDR3: CARSLDCRGFGEQYF. CDR3 coding DNA: TGTGCCAGAAGCTTGGACTGCAGGGGGTTCGGCGAGCAGTACTTC.